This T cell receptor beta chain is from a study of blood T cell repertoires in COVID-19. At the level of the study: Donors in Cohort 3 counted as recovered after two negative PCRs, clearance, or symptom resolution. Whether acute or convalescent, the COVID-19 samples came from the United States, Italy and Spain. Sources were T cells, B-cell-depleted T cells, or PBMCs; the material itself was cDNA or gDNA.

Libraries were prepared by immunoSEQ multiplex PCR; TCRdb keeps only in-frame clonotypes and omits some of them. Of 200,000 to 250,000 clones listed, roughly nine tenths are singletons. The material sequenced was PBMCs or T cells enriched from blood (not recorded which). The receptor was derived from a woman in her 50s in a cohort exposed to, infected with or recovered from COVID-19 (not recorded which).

CDR3 DNA: TGTGCCAGCAGTCTCCCCGGGGGGCCGGTGTTGTTTTTT. This translates into CASSLPGGPVLFF. The rearrangement links TRBV28 to TRBJ1-4; tentatively, D is TRBD1 (6 bases). Germline V gene sequence: CDR1 MDHEN, CDR2 SYDVKM. V dropped 5 bases and J dropped 15 bases, with 19 bases sitting between them. This CDR3 region has 13 residues.